The entry below describes one T cell receptor (beta chain). Its antigen is currently unknown. V was pared by 4 bases and J by 4 bases, with 38 bases between. CDR1 and CDR2 (germline): MDHEN, SYDVKM. CDR3 length equals 22 residues. Researchers amplified the TCR beta CDR3 regions from RNA transcripts. HTBI primers were employed in a first-round RT-PCR of the TCR CDR3. TCRdb recomputed calls from the multiplex PCR reads with MiXCR, one row per CDR3 protein. The sample records 490,000 or so distinct CDR3 sequences, 22% being singletons. Orbital computed tomography and thyroid ultrasound, together with serum TRAb and thyroxine and clinical symptoms, were used for diagnoses. The sample belongs to a study of T cells in Graves' hyperthyroidism and ophthalmopathy. Study-wide points: Ophthalmopathy onset followed model prediction by a median about six months.

The receptor was derived from a woman aged 70-85 years with Graves' ophthalmopathy. Source material: blood. The chain joins TRBV28 to TRBJ2-7, with D possibly being TRBD1 (7 bases). In nucleotides, the CDR3 is TGTGCCAGCAGTTCACCGGGACAGCCTACAATCGGGACTCTTGGGGGTGGGTACGAGCAGTACTTC. It codes for CASSSPGQPTIGTLGGGYEQYF.